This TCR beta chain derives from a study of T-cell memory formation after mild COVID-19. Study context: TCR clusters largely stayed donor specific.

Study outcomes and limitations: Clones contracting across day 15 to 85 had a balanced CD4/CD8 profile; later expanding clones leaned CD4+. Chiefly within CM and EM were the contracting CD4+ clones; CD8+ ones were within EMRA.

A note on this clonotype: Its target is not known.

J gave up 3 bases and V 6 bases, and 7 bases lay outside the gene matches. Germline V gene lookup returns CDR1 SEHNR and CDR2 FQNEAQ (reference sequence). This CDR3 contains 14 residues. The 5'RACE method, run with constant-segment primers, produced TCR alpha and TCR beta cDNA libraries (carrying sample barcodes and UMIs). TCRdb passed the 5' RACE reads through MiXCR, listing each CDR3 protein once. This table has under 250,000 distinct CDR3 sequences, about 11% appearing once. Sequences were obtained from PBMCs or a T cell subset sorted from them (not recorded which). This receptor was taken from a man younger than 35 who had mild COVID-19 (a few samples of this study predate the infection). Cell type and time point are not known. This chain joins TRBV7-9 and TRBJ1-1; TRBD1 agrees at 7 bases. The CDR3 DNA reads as TGTGCCAGCAGGTCAACAGGGGCGGACACTGAAGCTTTCTTT. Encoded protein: CASRSTGADTEAFF. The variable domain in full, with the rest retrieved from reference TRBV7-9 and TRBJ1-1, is DTGVSQNPRHKITKRGQNVTFRCDPISEHNRLYWYRQTLGQGPEFLTYFQNEAQLEKSRLLSDRFSAERPKGSFSTLEIQRTEQGDSAMYLCASRSTGADTEAFFGQGTRLTVV.